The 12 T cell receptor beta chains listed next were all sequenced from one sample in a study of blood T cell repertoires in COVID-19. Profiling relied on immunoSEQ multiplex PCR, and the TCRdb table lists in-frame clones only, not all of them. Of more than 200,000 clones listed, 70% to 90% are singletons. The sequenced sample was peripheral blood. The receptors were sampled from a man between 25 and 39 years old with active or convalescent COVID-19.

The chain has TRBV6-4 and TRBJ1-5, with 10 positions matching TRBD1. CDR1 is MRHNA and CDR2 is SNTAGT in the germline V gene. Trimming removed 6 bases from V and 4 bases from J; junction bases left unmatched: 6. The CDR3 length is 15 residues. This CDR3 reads CASSAGTGENQPQHF. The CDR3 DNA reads TGTGCCAGCAGCGCCGGGACAGGGGAGAATCAGCCCCAGCATTTT.

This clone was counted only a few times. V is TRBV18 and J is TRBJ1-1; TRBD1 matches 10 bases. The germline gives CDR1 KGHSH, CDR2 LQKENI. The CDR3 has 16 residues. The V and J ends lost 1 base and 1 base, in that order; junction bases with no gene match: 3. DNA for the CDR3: TGTGCCAGCTCACCACAGCGGACAGGGGGGAACACTGAAGCTTTCTTT. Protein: CASSPQRTGGNTEAFF.

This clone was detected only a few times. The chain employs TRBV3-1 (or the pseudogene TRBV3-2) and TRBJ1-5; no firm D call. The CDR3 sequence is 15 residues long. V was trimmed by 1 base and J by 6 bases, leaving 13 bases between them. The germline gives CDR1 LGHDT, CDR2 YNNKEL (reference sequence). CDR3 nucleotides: TGTGCCAGCAGCCAAGGGCCAGAGGTTAGTCAGCCCCAGCATTTT. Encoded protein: CASSQGPEVSQPQHF.

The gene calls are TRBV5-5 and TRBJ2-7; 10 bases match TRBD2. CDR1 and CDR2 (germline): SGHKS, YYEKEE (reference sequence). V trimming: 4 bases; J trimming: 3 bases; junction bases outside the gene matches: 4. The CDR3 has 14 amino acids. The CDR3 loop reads CASSRWTSGYEQYF. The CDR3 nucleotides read TGTGCCAGCAGCCGATGGACTAGCGGCTACGAGCAGTACTTC.

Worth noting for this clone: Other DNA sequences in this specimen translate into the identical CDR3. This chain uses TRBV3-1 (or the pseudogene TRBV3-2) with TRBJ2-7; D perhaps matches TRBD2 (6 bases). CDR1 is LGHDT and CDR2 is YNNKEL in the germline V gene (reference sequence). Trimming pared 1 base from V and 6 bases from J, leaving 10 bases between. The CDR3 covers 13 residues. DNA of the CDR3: TGTGCCAGCAGCCAAGTCCAGGGAGGCGAGCAGTACTTC. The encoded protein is CASSQVQGGEQYF.

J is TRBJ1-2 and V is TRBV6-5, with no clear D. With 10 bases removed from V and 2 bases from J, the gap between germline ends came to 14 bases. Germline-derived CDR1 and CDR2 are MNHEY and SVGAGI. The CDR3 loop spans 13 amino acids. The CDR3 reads CAIRSDWNYGYTF. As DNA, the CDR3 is TGTGCCATTAGGAGCGATTGGAACTATGGCTACACCTTC.

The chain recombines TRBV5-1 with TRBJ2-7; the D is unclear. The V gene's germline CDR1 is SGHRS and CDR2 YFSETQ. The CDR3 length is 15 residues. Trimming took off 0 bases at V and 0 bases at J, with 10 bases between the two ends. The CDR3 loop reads CASSLVDTHSYEQYF. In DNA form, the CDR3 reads TGCGCCAGCAGCTTGGTCGACACGCACTCCTACGAGCAGTACTTC.

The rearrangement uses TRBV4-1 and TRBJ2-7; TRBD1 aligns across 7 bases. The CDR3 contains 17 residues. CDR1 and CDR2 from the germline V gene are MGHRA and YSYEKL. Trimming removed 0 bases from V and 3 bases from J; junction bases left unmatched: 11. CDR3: CASSQDPETGLLYEQYF. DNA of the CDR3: TGCGCCAGCAGCCAAGATCCGGAGACAGGGCTACTCTACGAGCAGTACTTC.

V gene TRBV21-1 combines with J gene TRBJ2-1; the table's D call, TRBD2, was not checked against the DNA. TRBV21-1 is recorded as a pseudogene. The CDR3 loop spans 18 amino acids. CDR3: CASSNTLLERESHNEQFF. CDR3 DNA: TGTGCCAGCAGCAATACTCTCCTCGAGAGGGAGTCCCACAATGAGCAGTTCTTC.

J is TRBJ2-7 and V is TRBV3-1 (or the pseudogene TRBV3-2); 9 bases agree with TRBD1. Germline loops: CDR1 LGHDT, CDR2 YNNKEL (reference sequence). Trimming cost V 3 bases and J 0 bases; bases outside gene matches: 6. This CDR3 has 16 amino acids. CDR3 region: CASSHDRDRASYEQYF. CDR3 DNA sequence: TGTGCCAGCAGCCATGACCGGGACAGGGCCTCCTACGAGCAGTACTTC.

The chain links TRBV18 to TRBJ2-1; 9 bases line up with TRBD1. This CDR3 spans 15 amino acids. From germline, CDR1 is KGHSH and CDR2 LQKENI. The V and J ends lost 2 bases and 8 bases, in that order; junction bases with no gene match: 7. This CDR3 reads CASSPGDRGFDEQFF. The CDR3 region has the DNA TGTGCCAGCTCACCAGGAGACAGGGGGTTCGATGAGCAGTTCTTC.

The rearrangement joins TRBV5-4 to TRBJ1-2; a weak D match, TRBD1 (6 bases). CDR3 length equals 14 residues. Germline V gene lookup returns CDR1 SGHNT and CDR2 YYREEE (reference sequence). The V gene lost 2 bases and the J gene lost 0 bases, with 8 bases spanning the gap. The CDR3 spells CASSFRQANYGYTF. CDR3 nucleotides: TGTGCCAGCAGCTTTAGACAGGCTAACTATGGCTACACCTTC. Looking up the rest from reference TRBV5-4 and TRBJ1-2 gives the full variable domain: ETGVTQSPTHLIKTRGQQVTLRCSSQSGHNTVSWYQQALGQGPQFIFQYYREEENGRGNFPPRFSGLQFPNYSSELNVNALELDDSALYLCASSFRQANYGYTFGSGTRLTVV.